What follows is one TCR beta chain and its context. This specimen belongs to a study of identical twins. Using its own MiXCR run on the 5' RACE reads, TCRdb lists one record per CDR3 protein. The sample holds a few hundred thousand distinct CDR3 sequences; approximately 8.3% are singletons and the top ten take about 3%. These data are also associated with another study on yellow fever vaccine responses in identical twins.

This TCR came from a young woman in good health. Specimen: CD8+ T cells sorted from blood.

The CDR3 nucleotides read TGTGCCAGCAGCGCCCGGACTAGCGGGAGTGATACGCAGTATTTT. The encoded protein is CASSARTSGSDTQYF. The genes are TRBV7-6 and TRBJ2-3, with TRBD2 matching 13 bases. After removal of 5 bases from V and 6 bases from J, the junction contained 5 bases not matched to a gene. Germline CDR1 is SGHVS and CDR2 is FNYEAQ. This CDR3 contains 15 residues. Filled out from reference TRBV7-6 and TRBJ2-3, the complete variable domain reads GAGVSQSPRYKVTKRGQDVALRCDPISGHVSLYWYRQALGQGPEFLTYFNYEAQQDKSGLPNDRFSAERPEGSISTLTIQRTEQRDSAMYRCASSARTSGSDTQYFGPGTRLTVL.